This T cell receptor beta chain was recovered during a study of blood T cell repertoires in COVID-19. Study-wide context: The origin of the acute and convalescent COVID-19 samples was the United States, Italy and Spain.

Authors' data handling: Amplifying reference gene primers gave estimates of nucleated cell counts. Libraries were prepared by immunoSEQ multiplex PCR; TCRdb keeps only in-frame clonotypes and omits some of them. V, J and clone size were drawn from that table, and D and trimming were deduced from the DNA. The table lists 45,000 to 60,000 clones, 85% to 95% of them singletons. The V end lost 0 bases, the J end lost 0 bases, and 11 bases lay between the germline ends. The germline V gene has CDR1 KGHSH and CDR2 LQKENI. The length of the CDR3 is 16 residues. This clone was detected a few times. This chain connects TRBV18 to TRBJ1-1; TRBD1 might be the D (6 bases). This receptor was taken from a man aged 45-65 years with acute or convalescent COVID-19. Sequencing was done on a sample of peripheral blood. CDR3 in amino acids: CASSPPRGLLNTEAFF. Here the CDR3 DNA reads TGTGCCAGCTCACCACCCAGGGGCCTTCTGAACACTGAAGCTTTCTTT.